What follows are 16 T cell receptor beta chains derived from one specimen sequenced in a study of STAT5B mutations in CD4+ large granular lymphocyte leukemia. Data came from immunoSEQ multiplex PCR; TCRdb stores just in-frame clones and leaves some out. The repertoire holds some 51,000 clones, with more than 65% as singletons. Sequenced material: CD4+ T cells from blood buffy coats. Receptors were obtained from a human donor in good health.

This sequence joins TRBV5-1 and TRBJ1-3; possible D gene TRBD1, 5 bases. CDR3 size: 15 residues. Deletions cut 4 bases from V and 0 bases from J, with 11 bases between. Germline CDR1 is SGHRS and CDR2 is YFSETQ. For the CDR3, the DNA is TGCGCCAGCAGCCAGGACACAAACTCTGGAAACACCATATATTTT. This sequence encodes CASSQDTNSGNTIYF.

This clone has just a few counts. This chain connects TRBV19 to TRBJ1-2; the D gene is possibly TRBD1 (5 bases). The CDR3 loop spans 15 amino acids. The V gene lost 2 bases and the J gene lost 0 bases, with 10 bases spanning the gap. Germline assignment: CDR1 LNHDA and CDR2 SQIVND (reference sequence). The CDR3 loop is CASSISGGANYGYTF. As DNA, the CDR3 is TGTGCCAGTAGTATATCCGGGGGAGCTAACTATGGCTACACCTTC.

The rearrangement links TRBV6-1 to TRBJ2-2; tentatively, D is TRBD1 (5 bases). The germline V and J ends were trimmed by 6 bases and 4 bases, with 9 bases remaining between them. The V gene's germline CDR1 is MNHNS and CDR2 SASEGT. CDR3 length: 13 amino acids. The CDR3 is CASRHRSTGELFF. CDR3 sequence (DNA): TGTGCCAGCAGACACAGGTCCACCGGGGAGCTGTTTTTT.

Here the CDR3 reads CASSVGGAGGTEAFF. DNA for the CDR3: TGTGCCAGCAGCGTAGGGGGGGCGGGCGGCACTGAAGCTTTCTTT. This rearrangement joins TRBV9 to TRBJ1-1; D is possibly TRBD1 (6 bases). CDR1 is SGDLS and CDR2 is YYNGEE in the germline V gene. V was shortened by 0 bases and J by 4 bases, with 13 bases between the two germline ends. CDR3 length: 15 residues.

This sequence joins TRBV5-4 and TRBJ1-6; 10 bases are shared with TRBD1. This CDR3 comprises 17 residues. CDR1 and CDR2 (germline): SGHNT, YYREEE (reference sequence). Trimming at V came to 3 bases and at J to 10 bases, leaving 13 bases not matched to a gene. DNA for the CDR3: TGTGCCAGCAGCTGGGCTCCACCGGGACAGGGGCACTCACCCCTCCACTTT. Translated, it gives CASSWAPPGQGHSPLHF.

The chain combines TRBV6-5 with TRBJ2-7, with D perhaps TRBD1 (6 bases). Germline CDR1 is MNHEY and CDR2 is SVGAGI. CDR3 length: 13 residues. V lost 6 bases, J lost 0 bases, and 9 bases lay in between. The CDR3 loop reads CASRGHNSYEQYF. The CDR3 DNA follows: TGTGCCAGCAGGGGACATAACTCCTACGAGCAGTACTTC.

The chain joins TRBV19 to TRBJ2-1, with 8 positions matching TRBD2. The CDR3 totals 15 residues. Germline V gene data show CDR1 as LNHDA and CDR2 as SQIVND (reference sequence). Trimming cost V 6 bases and J 9 bases; bases outside gene matches: 13. CDR3 sequence: CASSQTGTSGGEQFF. The CDR3, as DNA: TGTGCCAGTAGCCAAACCGGGACTAGTGGTGGTGAGCAGTTCTTC.

The chain has TRBV7-3 and TRBJ2-2; TRBD1 matches 8 bases. This CDR3 comprises 15 residues. Looked up from germline, CDR1 is SGHTA and CDR2 is FQGTGA. Losses at the gene ends were 2 bases for V and 5 bases for J; bases not matched to a gene: 4. DNA for the CDR3: TGTGCCAGCAGCTTAGGACAGGGAAGAACCGGGGAGCTGTTTTTT. It translates to CASSLGQGRTGELFF. Drawing the rest from reference TRBV7-3 and TRBJ2-2, the complete variable domain is GAGVSQTPSNKVTEKGKYVELRCDPISGHTALYWYRQSLGQGPEFLIYFQGTGAADDSGLPNDRFFAVRPEGSVSTLKIQRTERGDSAVYLCASSLGQGRTGELFFGEGSRLTVL.

This chain connects TRBV13 to TRBJ2-5, with 12 bases aligning to TRBD2. V dropped 5 bases and J dropped 3; count of bases not matched to a gene: 4. The CDR3 spans 15 residues. Per germline, CDR1 PRHDT and CDR2 FYEKMQ (reference sequence). In DNA, the CDR3 is TGTGCCAGCAGCGGACTAGCGGGAAAAAAAGAGACCCAGTACTTC. Residues: CASSGLAGKKETQYF. The full variable domain, with the rest looked up from reference TRBV13 and TRBJ2-5, is AAGVIQSPRHLIKEKRETATLKCYPIPRHDTVYWYQQGPGQDPQFLISFYEKMQSDKGSIPDRFSAQQFSDYHSELNMSSLELGDSALYFCASSGLAGKKETQYFGPGTRLLVL.

The V call is TRBV7-9, the J call TRBJ1-1, with D maybe TRBD1 (5 bases). V shed 1 base and J shed 11 bases, with 11 bases lying between them. CDR3 length equals 12 residues. Germline assignment: CDR1 SEHNR and CDR2 FQNEAQ (reference sequence). The CDR3 nucleotides are TGTGCCAGCAGCTTAGATCGGGGGACGGCTTTCTTT. Protein sequence: CASSLDRGTAFF. Full variable domain (outside the CDR3, taken from reference TRBV7-9 and TRBJ1-1): DTGVSQNPRHKITKRGQNVTFRCDPISEHNRLYWYRQTLGQGPEFLTYFQNEAQLEKSRLLSDRFSAERPKGSFSTLEIQRTEQGDSAMYLCASSLDRGTAFFGQGTRLTVV.

This clone showed up just a few times. This chain joins TRBV7-2 and TRBJ2-1; either TRBD1 or TRBD2 may fit D (5 bases each). CDR3 size: 13 residues. Germline loops: CDR1 SGHTA, CDR2 FQGNSA. Between the trimmed V and J ends, which lost 4 bases and 5 bases, there was a span of 9 bases. This CDR3 is CASSYGGNNEQFF. The CDR3, as DNA: TGTGCCAGCAGCTATGGGGGAAACAATGAGCAGTTCTTC.

The rearrangement joins TRBV18 to TRBJ1-1; 12 bases align to TRBD1. CDR1 is KGHSH, CDR2 LQKENI, per germline. The trim removed 6 bases at V and 5 bases at J, leaving 4 bases unmatched. The CDR3 length is 14 residues. CDR3 protein: CASSEGQGATEAFF. The CDR3 DNA reads as TGTGCCAGCTCCGAGGGACAGGGGGCTACTGAAGCTTTCTTT.

This sequence joins TRBV7-3 and TRBJ2-5, with unresolved D. Trimming pared 5 bases from V and 5 bases from J, leaving 9 bases between. CDR1 is SGHTA and CDR2 is FQGTGA in the germline V gene. The length of the CDR3 is 12 residues. The CDR3 spells CASSDSGETQYF. DNA of the CDR3: TGTGCCAGCAGCGATAGTGGGGAGACCCAGTACTTC.

This chain links TRBV11-3 with TRBJ2-5, with D tentatively TRBD1 (5 bases). V lost 1 base and J 5 bases, leaving 17 bases between the germline ends. The CDR3 is 16 amino acids. Per the germline V gene, CDR1 is SGHNT and CDR2 is YENEEA. The CDR3 nucleotides read TGTGCCAGCAGCTTAGTTGGAAGGGGAAGGCGGGAGACCCAGTACTTC. Protein product: CASSLVGRGRRETQYF.

The rearrangement joins TRBV28 to TRBJ2-1, with D possibly being TRBD1 (6 bases). Trimming removed 3 bases from V and 10 bases from J, with 10 bases in between. The CDR3 runs 12 residues. Germline V gene data show CDR1 as MDHEN and CDR2 as SYDVKM. The CDR3 reads CASSFTQGEQFF. Written as DNA, the CDR3 is TGTGCCAGCAGTTTCACCCAGGGGGAGCAGTTCTTC.

The V and J genes are TRBV29-1 and TRBJ2-3; D unresolved. The germline gives CDR1 SQVTM, CDR2 ANQGSEA. V was trimmed by 7 bases and J by 0 bases, leaving 14 bases between them. CDR3 length: 14 amino acids. The CDR3 region has the DNA TGCAGCGCCAACACGTACCCTAGCACAGATACGCAGTATTTT. Amino acids: CSANTYPSTDTQYF.